This TCR beta chain was documented in a study of T-cell memory formation after mild COVID-19. To note about this clonotype: Its antigen remains unidentified.

Study-wide results and caveats: Memory cells collected pre-infection included some clones that later responded, suggesting cross-reactive memory joined.

Trimming removed 6 bases from V and 5 bases from J; junction bases left unmatched: 3. Per the germline V gene, CDR1 is SQVTM and CDR2 is ANQGSEA. CDR3 size: 14 residues. TCRdb reprocessed the 5' RACE reads with MiXCR, giving one entry per CDR3 protein. The sample holds 200,000 or so distinct CDR3 sequences, 16% seen once. The receptor's source is an adult woman who had mild COVID-19 (a few samples of this study predate the infection). Cell type and time point are not known. Sequenced input: PBMCs or a T cell subset sorted from them (not recorded which). J is TRBJ2-1 and V is TRBV29-1; 14 bases line up with TRBD2. The CDR3 here is CSVGTSGGNNEQFF. The CDR3 nucleotides read TGCAGCGTAGGGACTAGCGGGGGTAACAATGAGCAGTTCTTC.